This T cell receptor beta chain comes out of a study of blood T cell repertoires in COVID-19. Study details: Sources were T cells, B-cell-depleted T cells, or PBMCs; the material itself was cDNA or gDNA.

Germline V gives CDR1 SGHRS, CDR2 YFSETQ. The CDR3 has 14 amino acids. The ends lost 4 bases at V and 0 bases at J; junction bases unmatched: 2. The assay was immunoSEQ multiplex PCR, and TCRdb's table has in-frame clones only and misses some. The data show about 100,000 clones, about 85% seen once. The sample was peripheral blood. The TCR sequence derives from a human donor in a cohort sampled during active COVID-19. The J gene is TRBJ1-1, the V gene TRBV5-1; 8 bases agree with TRBD1. CDR3 bases: TGCGCCAGCAGCACGGACAGGGTGAACACTGAAGCTTTCTTT. This sequence encodes CASSTDRVNTEAFF. The whole variable domain, remainder taken from reference TRBV5-1 and TRBJ1-1, is KAGVTQTPRYLIKTRGQQVTLSCSPISGHRSVSWYQQTPGQGLQFLFEYFSETQRNKGNFPGRFSGRQFSNSRSEMNVSTLELGDSALYLCASSTDRVNTEAFFGQGTRLTVV.